The clone carrying this T cell receptor beta chain was counted ten times or more. Its antigen remains unidentified. In germline, CDR1 is SGDLS, CDR2 YYNGEE. The CDR3 totals 15 residues. Trimming took 4 bases from V and 1 from J; bases not matched to a gene: 6. The data derive from a study of T cells in Graves' hyperthyroidism and ophthalmopathy. Notes on the study in general: Ophthalmopathy, as predicted by the model, came a median about seven months after the prediction. Appearing also in blood were most of the thyroid clonotypes expanded above 0.001.

The source material, RNA transcripts, was used to amplify TCR beta CDR3 regions. The HTBI primer set served for first-round RT-PCR of the TCR CDR3. TCRdb analysed the multiplex PCR reads with MiXCR anew, one entry per CDR3 protein. The sample contains over 300,000 distinct CDR3 sequences, around 14% of which appear only once. The PBMCs had their origin in around 9.1 ml of fresh peripheral blood. Specimen: blood. The gene calls are TRBV9 and TRBJ2-5, with TRBD2 matching 8 bases. The TCR sequence derives from a woman aged 60-75 years with Graves' hyperthyroidism. This CDR3 is CASSSRGGSQETQYF. The DNA for the CDR3 is TGTGCCAGCAGCTCCCGGGGGGGTAGCCAAGAGACCCAGTACTTC. The whole variable domain, filled in from reference TRBV9 and TRBJ2-5, reads DSGVTQTPKHLITATGQRVTLRCSPRSGDLSVYWYQQSLDQGLQFLIQYYNGEERAKGNILERFSAQQFPDLHSELNLSSLELGDSALYFCASSSRGGSQETQYFGPGTRLLVL.